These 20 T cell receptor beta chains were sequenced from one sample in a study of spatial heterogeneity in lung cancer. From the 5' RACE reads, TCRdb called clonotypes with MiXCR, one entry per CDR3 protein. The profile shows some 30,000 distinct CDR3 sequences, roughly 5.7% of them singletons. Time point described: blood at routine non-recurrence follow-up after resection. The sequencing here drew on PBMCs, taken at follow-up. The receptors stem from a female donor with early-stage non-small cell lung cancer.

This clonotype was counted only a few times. The chain's CDR3 is CASSLDLGRGLDTQYF. The CDR3 coding sequence is TGTGCCAGCAGCTTAGATCTCGGCAGGGGGCTAGATACGCAGTATTTT. The chain joins TRBV11-2 to TRBJ2-3, with 8 bases fitting TRBD1. Germline CDR1 is SGHAT and CDR2 is FQNNGV. J lost 5 bases, V lost 0 bases, and 7 bases had no gene match. The CDR3 spans 16 residues.

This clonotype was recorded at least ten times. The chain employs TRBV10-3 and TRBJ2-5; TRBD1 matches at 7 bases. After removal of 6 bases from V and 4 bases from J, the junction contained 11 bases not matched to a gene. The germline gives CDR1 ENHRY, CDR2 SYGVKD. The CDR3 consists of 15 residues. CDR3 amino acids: CAIRPTGEPPETQYF. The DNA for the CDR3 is TGTGCCATCAGACCCACAGGGGAACCCCCAGAGACCCAGTACTTC.

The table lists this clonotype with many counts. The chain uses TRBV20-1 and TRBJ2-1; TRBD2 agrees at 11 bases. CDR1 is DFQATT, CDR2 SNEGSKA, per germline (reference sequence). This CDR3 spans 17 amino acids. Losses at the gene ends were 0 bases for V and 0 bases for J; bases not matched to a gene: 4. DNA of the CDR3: TGCAGTGCTAGAGATGATAGCGGGAGGGTCTCCTACAATGAGCAGTTCTTC. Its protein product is CSARDDSGRVSYNEQFF.

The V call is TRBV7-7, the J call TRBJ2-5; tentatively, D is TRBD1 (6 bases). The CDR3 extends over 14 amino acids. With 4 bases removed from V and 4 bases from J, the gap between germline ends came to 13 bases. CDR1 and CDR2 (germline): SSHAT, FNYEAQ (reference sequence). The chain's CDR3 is CASSSGVVGETQYF. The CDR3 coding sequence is TGTGCCAGCAGCTCAGGGGTCGTCGGAGAGACCCAGTACTTC.

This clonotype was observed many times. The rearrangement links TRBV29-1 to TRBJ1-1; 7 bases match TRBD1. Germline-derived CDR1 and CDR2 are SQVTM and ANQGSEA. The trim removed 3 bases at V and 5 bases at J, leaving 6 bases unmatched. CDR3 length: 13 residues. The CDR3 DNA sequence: TGCAGCGTTGATGGACAGGAGGGGACTGAAGCTTTCTTT. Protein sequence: CSVDGQEGTEAFF.

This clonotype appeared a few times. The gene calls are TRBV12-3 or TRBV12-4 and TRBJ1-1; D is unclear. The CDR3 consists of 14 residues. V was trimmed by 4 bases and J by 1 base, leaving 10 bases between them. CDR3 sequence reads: CASSYFGWNTEAFF. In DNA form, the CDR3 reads TGTGCCAGCAGTTACTTCGGCTGGAACACTGAAGCTTTCTTT.

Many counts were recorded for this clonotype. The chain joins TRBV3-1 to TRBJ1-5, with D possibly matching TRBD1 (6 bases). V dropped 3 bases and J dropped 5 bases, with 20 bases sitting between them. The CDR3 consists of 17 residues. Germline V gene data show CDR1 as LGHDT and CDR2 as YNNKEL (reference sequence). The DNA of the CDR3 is TGTGCCAGCAGCCAGGGGGGCCCCAGGAGTGGATATCAGCCCCAGCATTTT. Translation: CASSQGGPRSGYQPQHF.

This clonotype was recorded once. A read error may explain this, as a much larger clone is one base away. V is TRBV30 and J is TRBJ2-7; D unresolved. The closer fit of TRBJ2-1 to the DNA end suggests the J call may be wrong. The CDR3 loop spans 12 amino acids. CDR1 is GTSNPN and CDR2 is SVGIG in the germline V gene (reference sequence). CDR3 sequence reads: CAWSESAYEQFF. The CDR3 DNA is TGTGCCTGGAGCGAGTCGGCCTACGAGCAGTTCTTC.

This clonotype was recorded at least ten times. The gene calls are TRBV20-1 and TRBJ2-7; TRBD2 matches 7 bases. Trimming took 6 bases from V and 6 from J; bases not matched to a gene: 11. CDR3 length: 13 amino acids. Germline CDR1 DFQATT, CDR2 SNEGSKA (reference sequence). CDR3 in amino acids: CSASRLAAGEQYF. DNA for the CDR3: TGCAGTGCCTCTCGACTAGCAGCGGGCGAGCAGTACTTC.

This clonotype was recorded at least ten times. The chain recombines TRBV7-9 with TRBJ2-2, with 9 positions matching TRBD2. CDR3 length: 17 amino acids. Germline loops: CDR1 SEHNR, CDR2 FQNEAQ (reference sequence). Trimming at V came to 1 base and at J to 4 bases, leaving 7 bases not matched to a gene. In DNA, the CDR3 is TGTGCCAGCAGCTTAGTAGGTAGCGGGAGTGCCACCGGGGAGCTGTTTTTT. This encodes CASSLVGSGSATGELFF.

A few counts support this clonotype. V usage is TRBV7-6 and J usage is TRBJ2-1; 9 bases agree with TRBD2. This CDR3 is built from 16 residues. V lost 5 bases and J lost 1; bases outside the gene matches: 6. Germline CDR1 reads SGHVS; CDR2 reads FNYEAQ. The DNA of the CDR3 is TGTGCCAGCAGCGCTGGACTAGCGAAGTCCTACAATGAGCAGTTCTTC. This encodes CASSAGLAKSYNEQFF.

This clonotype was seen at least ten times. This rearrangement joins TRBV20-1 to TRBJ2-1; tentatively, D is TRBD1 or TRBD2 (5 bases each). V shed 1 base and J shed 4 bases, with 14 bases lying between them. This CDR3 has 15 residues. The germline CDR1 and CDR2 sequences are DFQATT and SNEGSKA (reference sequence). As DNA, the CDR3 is TGCAGTGCTAGAGGTTTCTCGGGGCCGTACAATGAGCAGTTCTTC. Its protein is CSARGFSGPYNEQFF.

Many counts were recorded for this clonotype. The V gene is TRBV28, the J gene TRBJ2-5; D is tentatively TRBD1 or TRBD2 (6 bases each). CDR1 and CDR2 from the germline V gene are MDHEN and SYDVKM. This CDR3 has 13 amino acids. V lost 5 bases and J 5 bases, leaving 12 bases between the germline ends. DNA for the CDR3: TGTGCCAGCAGTCTTTGGGGGGCGGAGACCCAGTACTTC. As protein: CASSLWGAETQYF.

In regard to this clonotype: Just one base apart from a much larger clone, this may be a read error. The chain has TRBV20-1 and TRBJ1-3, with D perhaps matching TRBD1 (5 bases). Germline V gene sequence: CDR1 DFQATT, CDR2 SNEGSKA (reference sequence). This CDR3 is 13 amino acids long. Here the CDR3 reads CSARVGGDGTICF. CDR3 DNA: TGCAGTGCTAGAGTGGGAGGGGATGGCACCATATGTTTT.

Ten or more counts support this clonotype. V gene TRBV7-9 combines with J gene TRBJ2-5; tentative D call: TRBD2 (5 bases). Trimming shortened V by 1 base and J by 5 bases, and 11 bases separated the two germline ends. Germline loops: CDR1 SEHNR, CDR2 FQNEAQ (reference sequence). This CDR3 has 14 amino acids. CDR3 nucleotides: TGTGCCAGCAGCTTAGATGCGGGTAGCGAGACCCAGTACTTC. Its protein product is CASSLDAGSETQYF.

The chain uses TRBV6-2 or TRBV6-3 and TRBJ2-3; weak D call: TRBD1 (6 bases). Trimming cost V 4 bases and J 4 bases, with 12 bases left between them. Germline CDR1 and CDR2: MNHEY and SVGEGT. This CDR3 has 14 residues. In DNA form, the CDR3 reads TGTGCCAGCAGTTCGAGGGGGTTTGCAGATACGCAGTATTTT. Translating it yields CASSSRGFADTQYF.

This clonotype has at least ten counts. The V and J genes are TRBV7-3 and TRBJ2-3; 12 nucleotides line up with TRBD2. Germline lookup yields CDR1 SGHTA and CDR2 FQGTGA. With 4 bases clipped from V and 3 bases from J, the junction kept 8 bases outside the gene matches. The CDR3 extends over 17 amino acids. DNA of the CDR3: TGTGCCAGCAGCTCGCCCACTAGCGGGGGGTTAACAGATACGCAGTATTTT. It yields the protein CASSSPTSGGLTDTQYF. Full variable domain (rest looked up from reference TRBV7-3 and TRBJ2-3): GAGVSQTPSNKVTEKGKYVELRCDPISGHTALYWYRQSLGQGPEFLIYFQGTGAADDSGLPNDRFFAVRPEGSVSTLKIQRTERGDSAVYLCASSSPTSGGLTDTQYFGPGTRLTVL.

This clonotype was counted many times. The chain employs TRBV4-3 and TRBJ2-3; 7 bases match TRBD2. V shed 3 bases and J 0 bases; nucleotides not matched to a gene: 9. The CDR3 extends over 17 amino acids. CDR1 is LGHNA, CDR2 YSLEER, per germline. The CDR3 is CASSQDRGLTSTDTQYF. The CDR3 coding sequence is TGCGCCAGCAGCCAGGATCGGGGACTAACTAGCACAGATACGCAGTATTTT.

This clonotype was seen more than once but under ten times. The CDR3 protein is CASSRTSGTTTGELFF. The CDR3 bases are TGCGCCAGCAGCCGGACTAGCGGGACGACCACCGGGGAGCTGTTTTTT. J is TRBJ2-2 and V is TRBV5-1, with 12 bases matching TRBD2. Looked up from germline, CDR1 is SGHRS and CDR2 is YFSETQ. The CDR3 totals 16 residues. Losses at the gene ends were 4 bases for V and 4 bases for J; bases not matched to a gene: 5.

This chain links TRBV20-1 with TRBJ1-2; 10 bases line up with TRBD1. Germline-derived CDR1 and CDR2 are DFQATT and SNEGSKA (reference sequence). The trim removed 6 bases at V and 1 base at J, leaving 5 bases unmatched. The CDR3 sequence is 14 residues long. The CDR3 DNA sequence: TGCAGTGCCCGGGACAGGGGCATTAACTATGGCTACACCTTC. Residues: CSARDRGINYGYTF.